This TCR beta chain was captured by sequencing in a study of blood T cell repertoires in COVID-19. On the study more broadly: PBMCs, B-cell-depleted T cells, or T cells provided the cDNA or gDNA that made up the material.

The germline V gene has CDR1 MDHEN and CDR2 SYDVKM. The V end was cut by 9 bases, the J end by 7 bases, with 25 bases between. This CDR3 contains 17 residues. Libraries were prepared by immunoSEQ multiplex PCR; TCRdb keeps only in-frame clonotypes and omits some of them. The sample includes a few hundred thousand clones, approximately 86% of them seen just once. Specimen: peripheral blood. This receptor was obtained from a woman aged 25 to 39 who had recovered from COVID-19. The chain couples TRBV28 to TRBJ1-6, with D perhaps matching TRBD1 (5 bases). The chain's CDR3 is CARERGASDAENSPLHF. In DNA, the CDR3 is TGTGCCAGGGAGCGGGGCGCTAGCGATGCGGAGAATTCACCCCTCCACTTT. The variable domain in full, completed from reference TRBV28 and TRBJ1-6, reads DVKVTQSSRYLVKRTGEKVFLECVQDMDHENMFWYRQDPGLGLRLIYFSYDVKMKEKGDIPEGYSVSREKKERFSLILESASTNQTSMYLCARERGASDAENSPLHFGNGTRLTVT.